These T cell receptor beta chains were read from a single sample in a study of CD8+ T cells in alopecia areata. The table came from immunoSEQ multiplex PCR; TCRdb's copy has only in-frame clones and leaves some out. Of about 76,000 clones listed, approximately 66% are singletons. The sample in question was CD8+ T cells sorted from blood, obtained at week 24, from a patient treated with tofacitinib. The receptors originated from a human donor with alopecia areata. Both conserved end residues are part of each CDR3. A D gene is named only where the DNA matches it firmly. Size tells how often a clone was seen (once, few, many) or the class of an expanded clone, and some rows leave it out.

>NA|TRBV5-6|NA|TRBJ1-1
CASSLVGMNTEAFF
TGTGCCAGCAGCTTGGTAGGCATGAACACTGAAGCTTTCTTT
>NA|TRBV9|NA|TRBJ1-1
CASSAQSRYTEAFF
TGTGCCAGCAGCGCCCAAAGTCGGTACACTGAAGCTTTCTTT
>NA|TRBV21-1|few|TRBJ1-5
CASSKPYRDNLLGKPQHF
TGTGCCAGCAGCAAACCGTACAGGGACAACTTATTGGGTAAGCCCCAGCATTTT
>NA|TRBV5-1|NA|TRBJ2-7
CASSIGPYEQYF
TGCGCCAGCAGCATCGGGCCCTACGAGCAGTACTTC
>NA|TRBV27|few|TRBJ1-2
CASSWDLRDEDGYTF
TGTGCCAGCAGTTGGGACCTACGTGATGAGGACGGCTACACCTTC
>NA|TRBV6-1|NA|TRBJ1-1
CASSEGGGPGAFF
TGTGCCAGCAGTGAAGGAGGGGGGCCGGGGGCTTTCTTT
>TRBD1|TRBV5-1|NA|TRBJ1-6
CASSYRGSSYNSPLHF
TGCGCCAGCAGCTACAGGGGATCCTCCTATAATTCACCCCTCCACTTT
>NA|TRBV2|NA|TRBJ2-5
CASSARQETQYF
TGTGCCAGCAGCGCCCGACAAGAGACCCAGTACTTC
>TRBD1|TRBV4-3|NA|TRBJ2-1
CASSQGTGGSNEQFF
TGCGCCAGCAGCCAAGGGACAGGGGGGAGTAATGAGCAGTTCTTC
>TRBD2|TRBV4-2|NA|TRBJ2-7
CASSQGSGGTYEQYF
TGTGCCAGCAGCCAAGGTAGCGGGGGGACCTACGAGCAGTACTTC
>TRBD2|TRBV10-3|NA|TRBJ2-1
CAISGLAESKEQFF
TGTGCCATCAGTGGGCTAGCGGAGTCAAAGGAGCAGTTCTTC
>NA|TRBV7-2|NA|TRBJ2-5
CASSLVPRGGQETQYF
TGTGCCAGCAGCTTAGTCCCCAGGGGGGGCCAAGAGACCCAGTACTTC
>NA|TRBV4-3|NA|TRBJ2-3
CASSPTSTDTQYF
TGCGCCAGCAGCCCGACTAGTACAGATACGCAGTATTTT
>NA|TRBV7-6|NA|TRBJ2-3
CASSQGGSSTDTQYF
TGTGCCAGCAGCCAAGGGGGGTCGAGCACAGATACGCAGTATTTT
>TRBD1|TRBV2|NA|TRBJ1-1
CASSTGTGTYVTEAFF
TGTGCCAGCAGCACCGGGACAGGGACCTACGTCACTGAAGCTTTCTTT
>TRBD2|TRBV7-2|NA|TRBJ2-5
CASSTGSGGLETQYF
TGTGCCAGCAGCACCGGCTCGGGGGGGCTGGAGACCCAGTACTTC
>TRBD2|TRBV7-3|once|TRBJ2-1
CASSPWGGVAGGYYNEQFF
TGTGCCAGCAGCCCATGGGGAGGGGTAGCGGGAGGATACTACAATGAGCAGTTCTTC
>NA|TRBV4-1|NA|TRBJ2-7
CASSQDRTYEQYF
TGCGCCAGCAGCCAAGATAGGACCTACGAGCAGTACTTC
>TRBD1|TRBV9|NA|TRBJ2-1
CASSLEGQGWEEQFF
TGTGCCAGCAGCCTAGAGGGACAGGGGTGGGAGGAGCAGTTCTTC
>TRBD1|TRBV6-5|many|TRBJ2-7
CASSYSLTGGIDEQYF
TGTGCCAGCAGTTACTCCCTCACAGGGGGGATCGACGAGCAGTACTTC
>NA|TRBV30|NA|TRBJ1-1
CAWSAGNTEAFF
TGTGCCTGGAGTGCAGGGAACACTGAAGCTTTCTTT
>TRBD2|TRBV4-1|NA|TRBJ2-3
CASSRGTGGTDTQYF
TGCGCCAGCAGCCGCGGGACCGGGGGGACAGATACGCAGTATTTT
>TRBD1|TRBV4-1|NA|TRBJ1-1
CASSPSLTGEDTEAFF
TGCGCCAGCAGCCCTTCTCTAACAGGGGAGGACACTGAAGCTTTCTTT
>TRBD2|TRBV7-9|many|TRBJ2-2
CASSFILAGGRDAGELFF
TGTGCCAGCAGCTTTATACTAGCGGGAGGACGGGACGCCGGGGAGCTGTTTTTT
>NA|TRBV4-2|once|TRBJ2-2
CASRALTGELFF
TGTGCCAGCAGGGCACTCACCGGGGAGCTGTTTTTT
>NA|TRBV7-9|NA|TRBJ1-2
CASTPSGTLYGYTF
TGTGCCAGCACCCCATCGGGGACACTCTATGGCTACACCTTC
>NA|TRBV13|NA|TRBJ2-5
CASSLAGQQERNF
TGTGCCAGCAGCTTAGCCGGGCAACAAGAGAGGAACTTC
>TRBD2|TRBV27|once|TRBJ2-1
CASSLSLRGSSGKFGEQFF
TGTGCCAGCAGTTTATCACTCCGCGGTTCTAGCGGGAAATTCGGTGAGCAGTTCTTC
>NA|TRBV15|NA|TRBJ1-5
CATSRDRGVGQPQHF
TGTGCCACCAGCAGAGATCGAGGAGTTGGGCAGCCCCAGCATTTT
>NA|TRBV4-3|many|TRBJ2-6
CASSQEGSSGANVLTF
TGCGCCAGCAGCCAAGAAGGGAGCTCTGGGGCCAACGTCCTGACTTTC
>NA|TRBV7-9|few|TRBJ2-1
CASSLTLGPYNEQFF
TGTGCCAGCAGCCTTACTTTGGGCCCATACAATGAGCAGTTCTTC
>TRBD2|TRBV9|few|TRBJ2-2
CASSVAGTTTGELFF
TGTGCCAGCAGCGTAGCCGGGACTACCACCGGGGAGCTGTTTTTT
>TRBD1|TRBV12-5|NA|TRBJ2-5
CASGLGDREETQYF
TGTGCTAGTGGTTTGGGGGACAGGGAAGAGACCCAGTACTTC
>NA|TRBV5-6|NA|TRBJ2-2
CASSLVRGTGELFF
TGTGCCAGCAGCTTGGTTAGGGGGACCGGGGAGCTGTTTTTT
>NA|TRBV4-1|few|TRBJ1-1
CASSQVTDTEAFF
TGCGCCAGCAGCCAAGTGACAGACACTGAAGCTTTCTTT
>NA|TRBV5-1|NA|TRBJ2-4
CASSLDPAGNIQYF
TGCGCCAGCAGCTTGGACCCCGCCGGAAACATTCAGTACTTC
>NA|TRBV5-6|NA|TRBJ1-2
CASSLGYGRGYTF
TGTGCCAGCAGCTTGGGGTATGGGCGCGGCTACACCTTC
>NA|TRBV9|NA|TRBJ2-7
CASSADRGEQYF
TGTGCCAGCAGCGCGGACAGAGGCGAGCAGTACTTC
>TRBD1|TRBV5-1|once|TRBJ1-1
CASSGGTAIEAFF
TGCGCCAGCAGCGGAGGGACAGCCATTGAAGCTTTCTTT
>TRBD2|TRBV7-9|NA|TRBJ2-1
CASSPGLAGSSYNEQFF
TGTGCCAGCAGCCCGGGACTAGCGGGATCCTCCTACAATGAGCAGTTCTTC
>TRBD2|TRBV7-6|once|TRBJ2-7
CASSSEAGGSYEQYF
TGTGCCAGCAGCTCCGAAGCGGGGGGGTCCTACGAGCAGTACTTC
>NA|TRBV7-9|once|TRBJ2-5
CASSLGSIGPQETQYF
TGTGCCAGCAGCTTAGGTAGTATAGGGCCCCAAGAGACCCAGTACTTC
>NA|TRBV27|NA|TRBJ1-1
CASSYRARTEAFF
TGTGCCAGCAGTTATCGGGCTAGAACCGAAGCTTTCTTT
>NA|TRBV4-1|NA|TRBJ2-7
CASSPGPTSAYEQYF
TGCGCCAGCAGCCCGGGACCCACCTCGGCCTACGAGCAGTACTTC
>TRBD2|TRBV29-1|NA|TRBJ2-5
CSVEDDGRAYETQYF
TGCAGCGTTGAAGATGACGGGAGGGCCTATGAGACCCAGTACTTC
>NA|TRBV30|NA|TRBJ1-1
CAWSGSAEAFF
TGTGCCTGGAGTGGATCGGCTGAAGCTTTCTTT
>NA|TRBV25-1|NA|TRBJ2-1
CASTEDRDLGNEQFF
TGTGCCAGCACTGAAGACCGGGACCTGGGCAATGAGCAGTTCTTC
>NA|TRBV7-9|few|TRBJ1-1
CASSPGGHTEAFF
TGTGCCAGCTCCCCCGGGGGCCACACTGAAGCTTTCTTT